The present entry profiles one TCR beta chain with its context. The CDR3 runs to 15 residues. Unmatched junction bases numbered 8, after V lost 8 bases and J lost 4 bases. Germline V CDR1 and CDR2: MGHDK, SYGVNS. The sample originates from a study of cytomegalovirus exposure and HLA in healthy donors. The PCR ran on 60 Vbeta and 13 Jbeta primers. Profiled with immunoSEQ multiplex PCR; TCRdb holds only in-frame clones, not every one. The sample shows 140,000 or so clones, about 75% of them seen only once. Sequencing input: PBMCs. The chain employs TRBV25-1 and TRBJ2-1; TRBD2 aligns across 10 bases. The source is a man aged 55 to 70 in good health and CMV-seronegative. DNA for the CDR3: TGTGCCAGCTCCAGAGCGGGAGGGCCGTACAATGAGCAGTTCTTC. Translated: CASSRAGGPYNEQFF.